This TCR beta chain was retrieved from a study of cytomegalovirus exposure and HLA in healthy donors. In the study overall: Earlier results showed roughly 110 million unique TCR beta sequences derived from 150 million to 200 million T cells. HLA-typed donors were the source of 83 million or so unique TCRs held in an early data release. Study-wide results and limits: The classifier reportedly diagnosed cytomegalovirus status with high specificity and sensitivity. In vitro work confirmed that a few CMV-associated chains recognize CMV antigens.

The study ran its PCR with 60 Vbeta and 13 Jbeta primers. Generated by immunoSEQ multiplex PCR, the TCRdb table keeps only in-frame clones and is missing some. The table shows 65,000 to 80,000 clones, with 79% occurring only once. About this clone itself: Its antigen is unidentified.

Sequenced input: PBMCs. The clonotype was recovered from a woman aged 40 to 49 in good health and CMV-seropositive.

The CDR3 DNA is TGCGCCAGCAGCTTATGGGGGGACTCGGGTCAAGAGACCCAGTACTTC. Translating it yields CASSLWGDSGQETQYF. This chain connects TRBV5-1 to TRBJ2-5, with D maybe TRBD2 (6 bases). The ends were cut back, 2 bases at V and 2 bases at J, with 16 bases in the middle. Germline CDR1 is SGHRS and CDR2 is YFSETQ. The CDR3 sequence is 16 residues long.